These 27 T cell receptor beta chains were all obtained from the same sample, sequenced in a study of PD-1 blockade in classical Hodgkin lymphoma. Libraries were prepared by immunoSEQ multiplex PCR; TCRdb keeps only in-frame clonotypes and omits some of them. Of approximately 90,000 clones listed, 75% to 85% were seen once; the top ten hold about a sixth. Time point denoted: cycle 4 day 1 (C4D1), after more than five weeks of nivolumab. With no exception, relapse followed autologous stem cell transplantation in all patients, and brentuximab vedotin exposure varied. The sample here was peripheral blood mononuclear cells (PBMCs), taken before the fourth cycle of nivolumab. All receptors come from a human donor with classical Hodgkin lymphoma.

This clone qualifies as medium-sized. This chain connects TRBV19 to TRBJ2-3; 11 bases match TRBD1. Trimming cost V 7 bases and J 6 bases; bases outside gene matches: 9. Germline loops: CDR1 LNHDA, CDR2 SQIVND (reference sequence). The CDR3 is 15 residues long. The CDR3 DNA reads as TGTGCCAGTAAGGTTGGACAGGGGGCTAGCGATACGCAGTATTTT. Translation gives CASKVGQGASDTQYF. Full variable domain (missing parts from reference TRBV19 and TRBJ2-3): DGGITQSPKYLFRKEGQNVTLSCEQNLNHDAMYWYRQDPGQGLRLIYYSQIVNDFQKGDIAEGYSVSREKKESFPLTVTSAQKNPTAFYLCASKVGQGASDTQYFGPGTRLTVL.

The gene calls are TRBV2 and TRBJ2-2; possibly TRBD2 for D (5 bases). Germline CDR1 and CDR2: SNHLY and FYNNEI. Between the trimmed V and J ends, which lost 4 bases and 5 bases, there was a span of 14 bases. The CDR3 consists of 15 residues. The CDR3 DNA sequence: TGTGCCAGCAGTGCGACCCGGGGAGTTACCGGGGAGCTGTTTTTT. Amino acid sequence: CASSATRGVTGELFF.

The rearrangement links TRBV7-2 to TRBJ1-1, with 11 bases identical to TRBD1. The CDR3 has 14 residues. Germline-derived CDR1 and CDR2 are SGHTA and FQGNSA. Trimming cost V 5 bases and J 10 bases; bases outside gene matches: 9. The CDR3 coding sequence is TGTGCCAGCAGCCATCCGGGACAGGGGGTCGGAGCTTTCTTT. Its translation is CASSHPGQGVGAFF.

The CDR3 here is CASSERGGDTQYF. The DNA for the CDR3 is TGTGCCAGTAGTGAAAGGGGCGGGGATACGCAGTATTTT. The V call is TRBV19, the J call TRBJ2-3; tentatively, D is TRBD1 or TRBD2 (5 bases each). The ends were cut back, 5 bases at V and 6 bases at J, with 12 bases in the middle. CDR3 length: 13 residues. Germline CDR1 is LNHDA and CDR2 is SQIVND (reference sequence).

CDR3 bases: TGTGCCAGCAGCTGGGGGCCCCAAAAGCGGACCCTCACAGATACGCAGTATTTT. As protein: CASSWGPQKRTLTDTQYF. The V call is TRBV7-9, the J call TRBJ2-3, with a tentative D call TRBD1 (6 bases). The CDR3 contains 18 residues. V dropped 4 bases and J dropped 2 bases, with 22 bases sitting between them. The germline gives CDR1 SEHNR, CDR2 FQNEAQ (reference sequence).

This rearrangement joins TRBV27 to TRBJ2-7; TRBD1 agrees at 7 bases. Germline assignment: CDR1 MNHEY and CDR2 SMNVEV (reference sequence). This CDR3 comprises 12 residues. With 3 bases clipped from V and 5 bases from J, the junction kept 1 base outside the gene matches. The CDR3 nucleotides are TGTGCCAGCAGTTTCACAGGGGACGAGCAGTACTTC. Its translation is CASSFTGDEQYF.

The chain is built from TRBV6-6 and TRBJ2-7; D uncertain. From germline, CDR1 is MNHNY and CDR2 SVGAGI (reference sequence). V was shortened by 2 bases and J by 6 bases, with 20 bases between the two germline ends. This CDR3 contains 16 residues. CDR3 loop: CASSYPTPVSIPEQYF. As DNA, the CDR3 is TGTGCCAGCAGTTACCCTACCCCCGTGTCCATCCCCGAGCAGTACTTC.

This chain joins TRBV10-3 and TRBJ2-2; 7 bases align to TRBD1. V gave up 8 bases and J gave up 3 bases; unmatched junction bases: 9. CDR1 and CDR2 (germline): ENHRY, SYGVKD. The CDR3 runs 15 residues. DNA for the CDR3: TGTGCCATCCCTGGGGGACAGTTTGACACCGGGGAGCTGTTTTTT. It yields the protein CAIPGGQFDTGELFF.

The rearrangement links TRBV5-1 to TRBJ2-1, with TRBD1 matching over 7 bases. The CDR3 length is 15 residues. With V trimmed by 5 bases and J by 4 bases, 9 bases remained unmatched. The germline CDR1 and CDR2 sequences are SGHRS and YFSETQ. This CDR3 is CASRTTGTAYNEQFF. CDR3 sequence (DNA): TGCGCCAGCAGAACTACCGGGACAGCATACAATGAGCAGTTCTTC.

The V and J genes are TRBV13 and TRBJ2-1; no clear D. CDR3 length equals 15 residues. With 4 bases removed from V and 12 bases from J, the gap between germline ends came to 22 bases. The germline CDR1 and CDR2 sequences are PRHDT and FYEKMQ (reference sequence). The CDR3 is CASSSTLTRPTMQFF. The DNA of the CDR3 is TGTGCCAGCAGCTCTACACTGACCAGGCCTACGATGCAGTTCTTC.

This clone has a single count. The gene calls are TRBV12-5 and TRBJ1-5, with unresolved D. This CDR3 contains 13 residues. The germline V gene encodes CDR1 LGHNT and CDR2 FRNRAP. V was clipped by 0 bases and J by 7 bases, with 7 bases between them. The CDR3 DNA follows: TGTGCTAGTGGTTTGGTACCTCAGCAGCCCCAGCATTTT. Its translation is CASGLVPQQPQHF.

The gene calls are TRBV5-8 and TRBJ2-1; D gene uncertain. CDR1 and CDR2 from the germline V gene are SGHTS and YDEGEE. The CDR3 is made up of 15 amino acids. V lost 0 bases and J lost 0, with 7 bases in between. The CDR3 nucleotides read TGTGCCAGCAGCTTGGAGGCCCTCTCCTACAATGAGCAGTTCTTC. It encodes CASSLEALSYNEQFF. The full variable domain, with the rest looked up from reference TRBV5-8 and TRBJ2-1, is EAGVTQSPTHLIKTRGQQATLRCSPISGHTSVYWYQQALGLGLQFLLWYDEGEERNRGNFPPRFSGRQFPNYSSELNVNALELEDSALYLCASSLEALSYNEQFFGPGTRLTVL.

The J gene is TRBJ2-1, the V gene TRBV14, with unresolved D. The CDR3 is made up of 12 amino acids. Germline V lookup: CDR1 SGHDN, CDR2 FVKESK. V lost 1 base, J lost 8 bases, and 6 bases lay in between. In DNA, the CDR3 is TGTGCCAGCAGCCAAGTGCTTTATGAGCAGTTCTTC. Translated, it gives CASSQVLYEQFF.

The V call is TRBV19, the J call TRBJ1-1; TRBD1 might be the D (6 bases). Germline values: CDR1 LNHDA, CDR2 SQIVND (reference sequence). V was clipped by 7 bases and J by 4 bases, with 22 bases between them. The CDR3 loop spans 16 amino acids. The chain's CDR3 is CASTPSGAVGSTEAFF. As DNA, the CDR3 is TGTGCCAGTACCCCCTCGGGGGCAGTTGGTAGCACTGAAGCTTTCTTT.

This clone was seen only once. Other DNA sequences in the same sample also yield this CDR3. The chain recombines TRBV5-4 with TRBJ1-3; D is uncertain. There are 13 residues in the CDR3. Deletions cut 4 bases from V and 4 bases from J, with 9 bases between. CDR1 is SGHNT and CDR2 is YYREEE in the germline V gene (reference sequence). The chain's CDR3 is CASSLGGGNTIYF. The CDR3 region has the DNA TGTGCCAGCAGCCTCGGTGGGGGAAACACCATATATTTT. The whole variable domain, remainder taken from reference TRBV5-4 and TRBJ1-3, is ETGVTQSPTHLIKTRGQQVTLRCSSQSGHNTVSWYQQALGQGPQFIFQYYREEENGRGNFPPRFSGLQFPNYSSELNVNALELDDSALYLCASSLGGGNTIYFGEGSWLTVV.

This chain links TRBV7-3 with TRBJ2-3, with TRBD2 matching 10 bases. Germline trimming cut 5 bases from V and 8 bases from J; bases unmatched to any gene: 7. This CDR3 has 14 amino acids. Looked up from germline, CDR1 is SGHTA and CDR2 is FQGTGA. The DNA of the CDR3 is TGTGCCAGCAGCCCGAGCGGGAGGGCCGGTACGCAGTATTTT. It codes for CASSPSGRAGTQYF.

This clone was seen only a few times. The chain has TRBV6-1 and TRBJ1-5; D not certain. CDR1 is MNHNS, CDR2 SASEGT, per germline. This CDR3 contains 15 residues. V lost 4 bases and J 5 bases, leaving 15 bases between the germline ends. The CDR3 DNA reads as TGTGCCAGCAGTGGACCATTGGCAGGAGATCAGCCCCAGCATTTT. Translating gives CASSGPLAGDQPQHF.

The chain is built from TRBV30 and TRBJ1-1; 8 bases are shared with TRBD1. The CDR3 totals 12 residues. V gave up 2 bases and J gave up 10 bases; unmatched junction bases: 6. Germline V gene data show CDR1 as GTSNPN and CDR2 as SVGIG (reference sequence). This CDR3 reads CAWSTTTGGAFF. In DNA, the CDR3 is TGTGCCTGGAGTACCACAACAGGGGGAGCTTTCTTT.

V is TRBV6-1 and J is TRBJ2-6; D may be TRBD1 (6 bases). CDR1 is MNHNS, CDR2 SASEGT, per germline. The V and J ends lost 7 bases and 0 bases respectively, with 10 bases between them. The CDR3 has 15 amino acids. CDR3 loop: CASIGRGSGANVLTF. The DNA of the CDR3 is TGTGCCAGCATTGGCAGGGGCTCTGGGGCCAACGTCCTGACTTTC.

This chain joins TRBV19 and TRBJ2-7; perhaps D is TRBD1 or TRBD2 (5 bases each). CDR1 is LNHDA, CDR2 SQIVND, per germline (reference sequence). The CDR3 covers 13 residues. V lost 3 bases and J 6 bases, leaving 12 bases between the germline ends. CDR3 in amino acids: CASSMKGPSEQYF. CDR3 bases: TGTGCCAGTAGTATGAAGGGACCCAGCGAGCAGTACTTC.

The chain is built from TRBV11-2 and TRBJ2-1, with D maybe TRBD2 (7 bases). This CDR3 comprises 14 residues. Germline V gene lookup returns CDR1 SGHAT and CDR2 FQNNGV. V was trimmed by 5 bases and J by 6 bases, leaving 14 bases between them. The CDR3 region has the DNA TGTGCCAGCAGCCCTAGCGGACAGCTCAATGAGCAGTTCTTC. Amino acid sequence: CASSPSGQLNEQFF.

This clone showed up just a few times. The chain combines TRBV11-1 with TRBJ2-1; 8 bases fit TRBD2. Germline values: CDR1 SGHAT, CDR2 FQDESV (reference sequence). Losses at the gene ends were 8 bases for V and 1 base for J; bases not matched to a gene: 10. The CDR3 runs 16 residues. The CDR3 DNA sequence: TGTGCCAGCCTGGGGACCGGGAGGGGATCCTACAATGAGCAGTTCTTC. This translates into CASLGTGRGSYNEQFF.

CDR3 amino acids: CASSYRGAAYEQYF. The CDR3 DNA follows: TGTGCCAGCAGCTACCGAGGGGCGGCCTACGAGCAGTACTTC. The chain carries TRBV7-2 and TRBJ2-7; D is possibly TRBD1 or TRBD2 (5 bases each). Germline V gene lookup returns CDR1 SGHTA and CDR2 FQGNSA. CDR3 length: 14 residues. V was pared by 4 bases and J by 2 bases, with 12 bases between.

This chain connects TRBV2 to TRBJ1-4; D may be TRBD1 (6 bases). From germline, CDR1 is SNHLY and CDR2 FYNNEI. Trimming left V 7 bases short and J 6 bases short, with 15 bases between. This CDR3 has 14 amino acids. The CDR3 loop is CASNPQGYDEKLFF. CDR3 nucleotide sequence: TGTGCCAGCAACCCACAGGGTTATGATGAAAAACTGTTTTTT.

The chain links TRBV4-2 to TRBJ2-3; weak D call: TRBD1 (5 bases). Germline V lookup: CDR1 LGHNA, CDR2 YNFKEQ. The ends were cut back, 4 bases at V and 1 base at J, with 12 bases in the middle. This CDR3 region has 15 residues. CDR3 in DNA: TGTGCCAGCAGCCCCCAGGGAACGGGCACAGATACGCAGTATTTT. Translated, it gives CASSPQGTGTDTQYF.

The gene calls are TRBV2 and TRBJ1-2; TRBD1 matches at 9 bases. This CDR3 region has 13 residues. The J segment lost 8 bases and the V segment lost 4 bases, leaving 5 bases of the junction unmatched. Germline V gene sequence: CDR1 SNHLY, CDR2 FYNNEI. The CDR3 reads CASSVTGGTGYTF. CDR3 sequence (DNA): TGTGCCAGCAGTGTGACAGGGGGTACCGGCTACACCTTC. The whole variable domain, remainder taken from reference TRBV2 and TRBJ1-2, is EPEVTQTPSHQVTQMGQEVILRCVPISNHLYFYWYRQILGQKVEFLVSFYNNEISEKSEIFDDQFSVERPDGSNFTLKIRSTKLEDSAMYFCASSVTGGTGYTFGSGTRLTVV.

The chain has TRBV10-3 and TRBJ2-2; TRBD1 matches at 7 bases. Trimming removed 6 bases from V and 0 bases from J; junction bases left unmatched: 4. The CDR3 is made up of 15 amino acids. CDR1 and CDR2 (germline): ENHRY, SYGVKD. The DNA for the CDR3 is TGTGCCATCAGGGCCAGGGGGACGAACACCGGGGAGCTGTTTTTT. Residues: CAIRARGTNTGELFF.